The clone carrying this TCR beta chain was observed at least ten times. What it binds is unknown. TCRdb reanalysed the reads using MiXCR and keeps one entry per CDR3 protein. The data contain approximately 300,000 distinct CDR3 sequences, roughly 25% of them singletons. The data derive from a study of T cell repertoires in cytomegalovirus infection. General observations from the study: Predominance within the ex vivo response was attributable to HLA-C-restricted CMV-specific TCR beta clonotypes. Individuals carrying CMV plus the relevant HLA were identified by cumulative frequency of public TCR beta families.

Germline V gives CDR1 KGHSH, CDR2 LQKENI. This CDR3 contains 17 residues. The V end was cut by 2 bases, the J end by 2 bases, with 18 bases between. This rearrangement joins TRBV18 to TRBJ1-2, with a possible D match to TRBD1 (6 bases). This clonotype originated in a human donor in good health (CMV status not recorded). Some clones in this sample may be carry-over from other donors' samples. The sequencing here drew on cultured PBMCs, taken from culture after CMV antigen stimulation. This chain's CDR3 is CASSPSRLNRENYGYTF. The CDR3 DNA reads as TGTGCCAGCTCACCAAGCCGCCTCAACAGGGAAAACTATGGCTACACCTTC.